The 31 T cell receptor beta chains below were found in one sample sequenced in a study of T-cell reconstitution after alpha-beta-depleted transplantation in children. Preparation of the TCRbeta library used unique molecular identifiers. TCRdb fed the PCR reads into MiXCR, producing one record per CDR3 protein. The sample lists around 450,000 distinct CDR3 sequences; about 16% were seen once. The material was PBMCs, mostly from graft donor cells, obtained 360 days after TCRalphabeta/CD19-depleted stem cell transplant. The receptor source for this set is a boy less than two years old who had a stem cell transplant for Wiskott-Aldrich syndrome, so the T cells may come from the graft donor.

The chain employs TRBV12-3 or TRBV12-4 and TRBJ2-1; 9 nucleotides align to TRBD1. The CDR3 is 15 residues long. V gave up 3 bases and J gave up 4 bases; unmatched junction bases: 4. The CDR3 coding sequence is TGTGCCAGCAGTTTCTCTGACAGGGGGTACAATGAGCAGTTCTTC. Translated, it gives CASSFSDRGYNEQFF.

The CDR3 DNA sequence: TGTGCCAGCAGCCTTCGACTAGCGGGAGGGTGGTACGAGCAGTACTTC. Residues: CASSLRLAGGWYEQYF. V is TRBV6-1 and J is TRBJ2-7, with 14 bases fitting TRBD2. This CDR3 comprises 16 residues. V gave up 6 bases and J gave up 4 bases; unmatched junction bases: 8. CDR1 MNHNS and CDR2 SASEGT come from the germline V gene.

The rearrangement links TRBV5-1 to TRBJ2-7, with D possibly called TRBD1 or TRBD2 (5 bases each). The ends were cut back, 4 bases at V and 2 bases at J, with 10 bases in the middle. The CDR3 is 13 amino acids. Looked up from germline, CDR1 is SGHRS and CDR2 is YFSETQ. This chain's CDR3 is CASSIEGTYEQYF. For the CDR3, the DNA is TGCGCCAGCAGCATCGAGGGGACCTACGAGCAGTACTTC.

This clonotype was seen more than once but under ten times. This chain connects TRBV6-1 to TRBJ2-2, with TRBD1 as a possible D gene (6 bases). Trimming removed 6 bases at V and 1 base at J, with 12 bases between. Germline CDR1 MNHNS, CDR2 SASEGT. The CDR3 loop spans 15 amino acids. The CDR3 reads CASRFGTRNTGELFF. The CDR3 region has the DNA TGTGCCAGCAGATTTGGGACAAGGAACACCGGGGAGCTGTTTTTT.

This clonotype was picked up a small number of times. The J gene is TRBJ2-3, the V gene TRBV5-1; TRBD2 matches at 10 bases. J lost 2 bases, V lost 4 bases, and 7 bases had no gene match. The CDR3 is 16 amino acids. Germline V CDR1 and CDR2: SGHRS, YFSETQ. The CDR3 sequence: CASSTASGSHTDTQYF. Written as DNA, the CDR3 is TGCGCCAGCAGCACCGCTAGCGGGAGTCACACAGATACGCAGTATTTT.

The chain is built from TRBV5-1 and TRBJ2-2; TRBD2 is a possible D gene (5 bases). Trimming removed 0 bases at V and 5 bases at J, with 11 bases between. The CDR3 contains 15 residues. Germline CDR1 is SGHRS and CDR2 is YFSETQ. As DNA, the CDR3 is TGCGCCAGCAGCTTGGTTCTAGCCGAAACCGGGGAGCTGTTTTTT. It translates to CASSLVLAETGELFF.

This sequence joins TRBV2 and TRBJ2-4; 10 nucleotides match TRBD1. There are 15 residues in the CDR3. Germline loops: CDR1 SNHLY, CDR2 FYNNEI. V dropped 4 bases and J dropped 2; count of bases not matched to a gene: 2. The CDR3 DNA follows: TGTGCCAGCAGTGGGGACAGGGGAACCAAAAACATTCAGTACTTC. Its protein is CASSGDRGTKNIQYF. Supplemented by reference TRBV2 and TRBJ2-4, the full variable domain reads EPEVTQTPSHQVTQMGQEVILRCVPISNHLYFYWYRQILGQKVEFLVSFYNNEISEKSEIFDDQFSVERPDGSNFTLKIRSTKLEDSAMYFCASSGDRGTKNIQYFGAGTRLSVL.

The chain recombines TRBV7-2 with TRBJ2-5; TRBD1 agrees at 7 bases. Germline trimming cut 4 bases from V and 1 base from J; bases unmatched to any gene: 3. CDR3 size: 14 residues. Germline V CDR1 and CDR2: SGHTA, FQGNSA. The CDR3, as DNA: TGTGCCAGCAGCTACCACAGGGGCCAAGAGACCCAGTACTTC. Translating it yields CASSYHRGQETQYF.

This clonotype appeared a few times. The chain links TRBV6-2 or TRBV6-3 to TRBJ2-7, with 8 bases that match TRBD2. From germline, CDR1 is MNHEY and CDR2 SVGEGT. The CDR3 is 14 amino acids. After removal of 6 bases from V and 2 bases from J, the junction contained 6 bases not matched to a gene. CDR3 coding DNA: TGTGCCAGCAGGAAGGGCGGGAGGACCTACGAGCAGTACTTC. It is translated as CASRKGGRTYEQYF.

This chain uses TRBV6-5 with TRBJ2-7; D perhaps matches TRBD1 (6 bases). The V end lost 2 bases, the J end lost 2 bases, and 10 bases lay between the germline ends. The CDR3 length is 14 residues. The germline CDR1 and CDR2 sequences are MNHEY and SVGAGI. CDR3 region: CASSYAGQTYEQYF. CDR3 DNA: TGTGCCAGCAGTTACGCTGGACAGACCTACGAGCAGTACTTC.

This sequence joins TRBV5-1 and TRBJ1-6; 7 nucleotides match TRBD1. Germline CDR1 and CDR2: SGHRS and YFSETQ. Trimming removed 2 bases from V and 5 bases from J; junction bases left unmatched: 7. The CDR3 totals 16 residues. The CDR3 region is CASSFDRAPHNSPLHF. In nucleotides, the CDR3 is TGCGCCAGCAGCTTCGACAGGGCTCCTCATAATTCACCCCTCCACTTT.

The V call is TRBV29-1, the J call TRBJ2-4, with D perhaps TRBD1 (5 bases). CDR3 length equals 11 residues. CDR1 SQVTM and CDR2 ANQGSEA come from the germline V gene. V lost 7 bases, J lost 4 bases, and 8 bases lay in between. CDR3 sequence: CSGAGKNIQYF. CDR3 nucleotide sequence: TGCAGCGGGGCAGGGAAAAACATTCAGTACTTC.

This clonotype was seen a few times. The CDR3 coding sequence is TGCGCCAGCAGAATCGCGGGGGTGAGCAATGAGCAGTTCTTC. It specifies CASRIAGVSNEQFF. The chain joins TRBV5-1 to TRBJ2-1; 7 bases fit TRBD2. The length of the CDR3 is 14 residues. Germline V gene lookup returns CDR1 SGHRS and CDR2 YFSETQ. V shed 5 bases, J shed 6 bases, and the junction held 8 bases outside the gene matches.

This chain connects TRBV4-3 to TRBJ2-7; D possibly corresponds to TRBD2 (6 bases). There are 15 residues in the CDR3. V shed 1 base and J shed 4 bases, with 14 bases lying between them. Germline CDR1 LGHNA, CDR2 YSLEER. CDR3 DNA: TGCGCCAGCAGCCAAGCGCCTAGCGAGTTTTACGAGCAGTACTTC. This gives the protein CASSQAPSEFYEQYF.

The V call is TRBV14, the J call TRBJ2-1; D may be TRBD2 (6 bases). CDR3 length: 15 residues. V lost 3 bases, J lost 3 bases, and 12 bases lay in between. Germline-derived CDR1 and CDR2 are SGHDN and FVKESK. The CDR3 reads CASSQGLEVYNEQFF. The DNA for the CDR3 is TGTGCCAGCAGCCAGGGACTGGAAGTCTACAATGAGCAGTTCTTC.

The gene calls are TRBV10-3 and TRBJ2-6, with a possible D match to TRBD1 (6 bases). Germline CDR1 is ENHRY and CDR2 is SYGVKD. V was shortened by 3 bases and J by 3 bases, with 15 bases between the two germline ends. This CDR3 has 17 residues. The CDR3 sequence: CAISDVSTGIGANVLTF. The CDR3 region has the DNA TGTGCCATCAGTGATGTCTCTACAGGGATTGGGGCCAACGTCCTGACTTTC.

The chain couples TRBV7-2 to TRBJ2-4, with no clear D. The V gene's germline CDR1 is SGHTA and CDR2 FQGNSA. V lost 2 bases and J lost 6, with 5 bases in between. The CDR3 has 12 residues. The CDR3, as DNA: TGTGCCAGCAGCTTACCCGGAAACATTCAGTACTTC. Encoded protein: CASSLPGNIQYF.

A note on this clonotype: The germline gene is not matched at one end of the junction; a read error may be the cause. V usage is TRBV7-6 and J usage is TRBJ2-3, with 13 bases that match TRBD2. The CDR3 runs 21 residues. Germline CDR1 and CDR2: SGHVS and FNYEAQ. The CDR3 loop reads CSSSLEGLAGKWPSSTDTQYF. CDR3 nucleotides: TGTTCCAGCAGCTTAGAGGGACTAGCGGGGAAATGGCCTTCTAGCACAGATACGCAGTATTTT.

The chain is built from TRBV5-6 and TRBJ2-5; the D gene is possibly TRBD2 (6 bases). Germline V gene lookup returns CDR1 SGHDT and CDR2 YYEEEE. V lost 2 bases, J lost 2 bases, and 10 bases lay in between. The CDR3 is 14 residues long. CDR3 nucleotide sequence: TGTGCCAGCAGCTTCGCGGGACGACAAGAGACCCAGTACTTC. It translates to CASSFAGRQETQYF.

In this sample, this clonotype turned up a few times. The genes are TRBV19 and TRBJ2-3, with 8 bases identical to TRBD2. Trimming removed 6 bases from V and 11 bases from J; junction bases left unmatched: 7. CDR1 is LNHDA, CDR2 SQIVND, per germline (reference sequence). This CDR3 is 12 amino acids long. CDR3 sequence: CASSLPGLGQYF. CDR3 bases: TGTGCCAGTAGCCTTCCGGGACTAGGGCAGTATTTT.

CDR3 residues: CASSFLGGRPNYGYTF. The CDR3 bases are TGTGCCAGCAGCTTCCTAGGGGGGAGACCTAACTATGGCTACACCTTC. The V call is TRBV7-9, the J call TRBJ1-2; maybe TRBD1 (6 bases). This CDR3 has 16 amino acids. Germline CDR1 SEHNR, CDR2 FQNEAQ (reference sequence). The V gene lost 3 bases and the J gene lost 0 bases, with 14 bases spanning the gap.

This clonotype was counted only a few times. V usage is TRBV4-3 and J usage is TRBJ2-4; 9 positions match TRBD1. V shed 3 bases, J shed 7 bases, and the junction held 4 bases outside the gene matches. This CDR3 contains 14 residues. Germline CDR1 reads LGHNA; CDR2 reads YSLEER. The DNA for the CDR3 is TGCGCCAGCAGCCATCTAGGGACAGGGAACATTCAGTACTTC. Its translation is CASSHLGTGNIQYF.

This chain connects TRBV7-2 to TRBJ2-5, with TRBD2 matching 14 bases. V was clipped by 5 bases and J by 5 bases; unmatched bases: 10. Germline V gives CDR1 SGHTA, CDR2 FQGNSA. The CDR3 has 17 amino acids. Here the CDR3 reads CASSPQTSGRGRETQYF. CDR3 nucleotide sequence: TGTGCCAGCAGCCCCCAGACTAGCGGGAGGGGGAGGGAGACCCAGTACTTC.

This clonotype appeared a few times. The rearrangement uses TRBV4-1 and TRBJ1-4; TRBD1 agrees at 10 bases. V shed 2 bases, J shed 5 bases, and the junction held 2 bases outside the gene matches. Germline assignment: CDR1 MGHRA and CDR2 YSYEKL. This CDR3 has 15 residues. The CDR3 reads CASSQPGQGNEKLFF. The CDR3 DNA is TGCGCCAGCAGCCAACCGGGACAGGGGAATGAAAAACTGTTTTTT.

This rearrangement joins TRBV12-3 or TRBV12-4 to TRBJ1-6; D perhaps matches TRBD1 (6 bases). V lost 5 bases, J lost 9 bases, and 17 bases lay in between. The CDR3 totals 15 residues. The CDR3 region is CASSPSRQVPSPLHF. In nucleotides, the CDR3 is TGTGCCAGCAGTCCGTCCCGACAGGTCCCTTCACCCCTCCACTTT.

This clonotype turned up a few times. CDR3 in amino acids: CASSLPGLARADTQYF. The DNA of the CDR3 is TGTGCCAGCAGCTTGCCGGGACTAGCGAGAGCAGATACGCAGTATTTT. The chain carries TRBV5-6 and TRBJ2-3, with 10 nucleotides matching TRBD2. The CDR3 runs 16 residues. CDR1 SGHDT and CDR2 YYEEEE come from the germline V gene. V dropped 1 base and J dropped 4; count of bases not matched to a gene: 6.

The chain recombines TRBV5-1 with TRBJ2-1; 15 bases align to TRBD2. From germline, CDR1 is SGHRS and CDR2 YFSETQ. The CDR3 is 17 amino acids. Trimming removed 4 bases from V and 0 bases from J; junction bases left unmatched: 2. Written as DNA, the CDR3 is TGCGCCAGCAGCCCGGGACTAGCGGGGGGCTCCTACAATGAGCAGTTCTTC. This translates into CASSPGLAGGSYNEQFF.

The CDR3 is CASKSANVLTF. The CDR3 DNA reads as TGTGCCAGCAAGTCAGCCAACGTCCTGACTTTC. The chain is built from TRBV12-3 or TRBV12-4 and TRBJ2-6; D not resolved. The germline V and J ends were trimmed by 7 bases and 7 bases, with 5 bases remaining between them. The CDR3 is 11 residues long.

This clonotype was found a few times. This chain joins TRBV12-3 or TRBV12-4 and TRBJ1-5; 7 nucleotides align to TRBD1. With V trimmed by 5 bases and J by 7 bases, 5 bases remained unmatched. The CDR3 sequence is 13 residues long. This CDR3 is CASSLTGRQPQHF. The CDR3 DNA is TGTGCCAGCAGTCTGACAGGGAGGCAGCCCCAGCATTTT.

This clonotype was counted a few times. The CDR3 reads CASRVDSYEQYF. The CDR3 region has the DNA TGTGCCAGCAGGGTAGACAGCTACGAGCAGTACTTC. The chain joins TRBV2 to TRBJ2-7, with D possibly being TRBD1 (5 bases). The CDR3 totals 12 residues. V was trimmed by 6 bases and J by 3 bases, leaving 9 bases between them. Germline V gene data show CDR1 as SNHLY and CDR2 as FYNNEI.

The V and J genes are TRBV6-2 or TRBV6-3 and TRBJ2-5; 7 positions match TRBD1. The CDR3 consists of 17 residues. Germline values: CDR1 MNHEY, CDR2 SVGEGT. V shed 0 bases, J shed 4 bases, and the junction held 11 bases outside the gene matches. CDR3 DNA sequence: TGTGCCAGCAGTTACTCGAGGGACAGTCCAATCCGAGAGACCCAGTACTTC. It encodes CASSYSRDSPIRETQYF.